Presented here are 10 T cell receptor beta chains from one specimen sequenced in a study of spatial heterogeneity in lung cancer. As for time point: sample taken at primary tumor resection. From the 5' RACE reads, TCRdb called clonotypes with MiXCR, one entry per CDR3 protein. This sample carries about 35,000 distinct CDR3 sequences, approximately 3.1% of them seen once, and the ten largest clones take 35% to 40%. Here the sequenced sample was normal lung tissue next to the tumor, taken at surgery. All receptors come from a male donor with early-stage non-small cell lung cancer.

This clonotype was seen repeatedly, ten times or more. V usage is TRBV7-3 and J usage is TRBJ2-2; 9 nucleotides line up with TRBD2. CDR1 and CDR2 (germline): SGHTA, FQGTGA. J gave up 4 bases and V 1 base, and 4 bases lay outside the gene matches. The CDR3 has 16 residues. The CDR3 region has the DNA TGTGCCAGCAGCTTAATTAGGCGGGAGGGCACCGGGGAGCTGTTTTTT. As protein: CASSLIRREGTGELFF.

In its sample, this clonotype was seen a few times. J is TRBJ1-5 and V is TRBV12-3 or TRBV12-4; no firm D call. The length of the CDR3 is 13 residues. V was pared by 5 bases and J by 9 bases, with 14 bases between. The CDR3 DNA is TGTGCCAGCAGTCACCAGAAGATAGGGCCCCAGCATTTT. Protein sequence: CASSHQKIGPQHF.

CDR3 protein: CASSWQGYTGELFF. The CDR3 DNA reads as TGTGCCAGCAGTTGGCAGGGTTACACCGGGGAGCTGTTTTTT. The chain links TRBV2 to TRBJ2-2, with D possibly TRBD1 on 5 matching bases. Germline CDR1 reads SNHLY; CDR2 reads FYNNEI. V lost 5 bases and J lost 3, with 10 bases in between. The CDR3 covers 14 residues.

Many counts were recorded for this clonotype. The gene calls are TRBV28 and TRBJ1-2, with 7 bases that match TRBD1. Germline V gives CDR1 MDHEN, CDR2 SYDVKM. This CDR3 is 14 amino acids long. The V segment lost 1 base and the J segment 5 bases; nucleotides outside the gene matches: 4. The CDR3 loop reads CASSLYPQGYGYTF. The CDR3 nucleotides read TGTGCCAGCAGTTTATATCCACAGGGGTATGGCTACACCTTC.

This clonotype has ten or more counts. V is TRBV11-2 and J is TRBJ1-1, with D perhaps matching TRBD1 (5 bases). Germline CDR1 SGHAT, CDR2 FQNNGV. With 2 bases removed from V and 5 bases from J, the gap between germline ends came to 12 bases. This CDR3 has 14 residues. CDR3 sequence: CASSLTGIWTEAFF. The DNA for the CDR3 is TGTGCCAGCAGCTTAACAGGAATATGGACTGAAGCTTTCTTT.

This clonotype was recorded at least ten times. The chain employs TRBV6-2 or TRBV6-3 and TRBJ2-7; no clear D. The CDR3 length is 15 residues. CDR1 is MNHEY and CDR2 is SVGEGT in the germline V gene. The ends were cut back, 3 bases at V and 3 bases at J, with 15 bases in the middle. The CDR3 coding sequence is TGTGCCAGCAGTTATTGGTCGGGTCCCCTCTACGAGCAGTACTTC. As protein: CASSYWSGPLYEQYF.

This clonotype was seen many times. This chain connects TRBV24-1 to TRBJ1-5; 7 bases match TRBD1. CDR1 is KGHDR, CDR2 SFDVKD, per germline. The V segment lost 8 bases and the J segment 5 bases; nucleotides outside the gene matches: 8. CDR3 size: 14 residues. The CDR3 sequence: CATTPTGTDQPQHF. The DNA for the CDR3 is TGTGCCACCACCCCGACAGGGACGGATCAGCCCCAGCATTTT.

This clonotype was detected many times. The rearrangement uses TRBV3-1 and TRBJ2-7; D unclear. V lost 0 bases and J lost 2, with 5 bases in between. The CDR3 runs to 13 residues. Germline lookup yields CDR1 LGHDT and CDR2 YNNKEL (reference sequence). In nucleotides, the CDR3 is TGTGCCAGCAGCCAAGAAGGTACCTACGAGCAGTACTTC. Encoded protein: CASSQEGTYEQYF.

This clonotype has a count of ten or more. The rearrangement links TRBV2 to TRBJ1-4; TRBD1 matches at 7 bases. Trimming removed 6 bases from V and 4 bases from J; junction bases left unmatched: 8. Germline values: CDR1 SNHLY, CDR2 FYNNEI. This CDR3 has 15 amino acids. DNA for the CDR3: TGTGCCAGCAGAAGTTTGGGACAGTTTAATGAAAAACTGTTTTTT. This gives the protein CASRSLGQFNEKLFF. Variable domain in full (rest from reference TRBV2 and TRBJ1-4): EPEVTQTPSHQVTQMGQEVILRCVPISNHLYFYWYRQILGQKVEFLVSFYNNEISEKSEIFDDQFSVERPDGSNFTLKIRSTKLEDSAMYFCASRSLGQFNEKLFFGSGTQLSVL.

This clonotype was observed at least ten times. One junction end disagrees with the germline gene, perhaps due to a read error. CDR3 in DNA: TGTGTCAGCAGCCTAGTTGGTGAGCAGTTCTTC. This translates into CVSSLVGEQFF. J is TRBJ2-1 and V is TRBV7-9; D is unclear. The CDR3 contains 11 residues. CDR1 and CDR2 from the germline V gene are SEHNR and FQNEAQ (reference sequence).